What follows are 25 T cell receptor beta chains derived from one specimen sequenced in a study of blood T cell repertoires in COVID-19 (dated by TCRdb to about 2020). Library method: the immunoSEQ multiplex PCR assay. The immuneACCESS repertoire file appears here via TCRdb, limited to in-frame rearrangements. These files lack a portion of the clones; in checked studies, under half of the deficit traces to unresolved V genes, and the cause of the others is not known. In this sample the table shows more than 150,000 clones, approximately 87% of which occur a single time. The top ten clones comprise approximately 12% of the sample. The specimen was peripheral blood. These receptors were taken from a woman aged 70-85 years with COVID-19, enrolled during active disease.

This chain uses TRBV3-1 (or the pseudogene TRBV3-2) with TRBJ1-1; D possibly corresponds to TRBD1 (6 bases). Germline CDR1 and CDR2: LGHDT and YNNKEL (reference sequence). The V gene lost 4 bases and the J gene lost 12 bases, with 15 bases spanning the gap. This CDR3 contains 12 residues. The CDR3 loop reads CASSPENQGTFF. CDR3 nucleotides: TGTGCCAGCAGCCCAGAAAACCAGGGGACTTTCTTT.

The chain combines TRBV7-8 with TRBJ2-7; D might be TRBD1 (5 bases). The CDR3 has 14 amino acids. The germline V gene encodes CDR1 SGHVS and CDR2 FQNEAQ. The ends were cut back, 6 bases at V and 0 bases at J, with 12 bases in the middle. The CDR3 protein is CASRPEQVSYEQYF. CDR3 nucleotides: TGTGCCAGCAGACCCGAACAGGTCTCCTACGAGCAGTACTTC. The whole variable domain, remainder taken from reference TRBV7-8 and TRBJ2-7, is GAGVSQSPRYKVAKRGQDVALRCDPISGHVSLFWYQQALGQGPEFLTYFQNEAQLDKSGLPSDRFFAERPEGSVSTLKIQRTQQEDSAVYLCASRPEQVSYEQYFGPGTRLTVT.

This clone has only a few counts. The chain carries TRBV5-4 and TRBJ2-1; 13 bases map to TRBD2. The germline gives CDR1 SGHNT, CDR2 YYREEE (reference sequence). CDR3 length: 17 amino acids. J gave up 0 bases and V 0 bases, and 0 bases lay outside the gene matches. The DNA of the CDR3 is TGTGCCAGCAGCTTGGGACTAGCGGGGGGCTCCTACAATGAGCAGTTCTTC. Translated: CASSLGLAGGSYNEQFF.

The chain employs TRBV4-2 and TRBJ2-7; D is unresolved. CDR3 size: 15 residues. Germline values: CDR1 LGHNA, CDR2 YNFKEQ. Deletions cut 2 bases from V and 0 bases from J, with 11 bases between. The CDR3 here is CASSQSSTRSYEQYF. CDR3 sequence (DNA): TGTGCCAGCAGCCAATCGAGCACGCGCTCCTACGAGCAGTACTTC.

The chain is built from TRBV28 and TRBJ2-1, with D possibly matching TRBD2 (6 bases). The CDR3 extends over 13 amino acids. V was shortened by 7 bases and J by 8 bases, with 15 bases between the two germline ends. Germline CDR1 reads MDHEN; CDR2 reads SYDVKM. CDR3: CASTKLWGDEQFF. The CDR3 bases are TGTGCCAGCACTAAACTCTGGGGGGATGAGCAGTTCTTC.

The rearrangement links TRBV2 to TRBJ2-1, with D possibly being TRBD2 (7 bases). Trimming took 7 bases from V and 7 from J, leaving 11 bases between them. The length of the CDR3 is 12 residues. Per the germline V gene, CDR1 is SNHLY and CDR2 is FYNNEI. The CDR3 protein is CASTGGQNEQFF. Written as DNA, the CDR3 is TGTGCCAGCACCGGGGGGCAAAATGAGCAGTTCTTC. The variable domain in full, completed from reference TRBV2 and TRBJ2-1, reads EPEVTQTPSHQVTQMGQEVILRCVPISNHLYFYWYRQILGQKVEFLVSFYNNEISEKSEIFDDQFSVERPDGSNFTLKIRSTKLEDSAMYFCASTGGQNEQFFGPGTRLTVL.

The chain has TRBV11-3 and TRBJ1-1; unclear D gene. Germline loops: CDR1 SGHNT, CDR2 YENEEA. This CDR3 region has 13 residues. V lost 6 bases, J lost 4 bases, and 12 bases lay in between. The CDR3: CASSYAGGTEAFF. CDR3 coding DNA: TGTGCCAGCAGTTATGCGGGTGGCACTGAAGCTTTCTTT.

Here the CDR3 reads CSASGAGDQPQHF. CDR3 nucleotides: TGCAGTGCTAGTGGGGCAGGGGATCAGCCCCAGCATTTT. The V gene is TRBV20-1, the J gene TRBJ1-5; a weak D match, TRBD1 (6 bases). The germline V and J ends were trimmed by 3 bases and 5 bases, with 11 bases remaining between them. CDR1 is DFQATT and CDR2 is SNEGSKA in the germline V gene (reference sequence). This CDR3 spans 13 amino acids.

This sequence joins TRBV15 and TRBJ1-2, with 9 bases matching TRBD1. The CDR3 extends over 14 amino acids. J lost 8 bases, V lost 3 bases, and 7 bases had no gene match. From germline, CDR1 is LNHNV and CDR2 YYDKDF (reference sequence). The CDR3 reads CATSRADRGAGYTF. The CDR3, as DNA: TGTGCCACCAGCAGGGCGGACAGGGGTGCCGGCTACACCTTC.

For the CDR3, the DNA is TGTGCCAGTAGATTGGGGCCATCAGAGACCCAGTACTTC. Amino acid sequence: CASRLGPSETQYF. This rearrangement joins TRBV19 to TRBJ2-5; possibly TRBD1 for D (5 bases). The CDR3 is 13 residues long. Trimming left V 6 bases short and J 4 bases short, with 12 bases between. In germline, CDR1 is LNHDA, CDR2 SQIVND (reference sequence).

This chain joins TRBV4-3 and TRBJ2-3, with 11 bases matching TRBD1. With V trimmed by 1 base and J by 7 bases, 10 bases remained unmatched. Germline lookup yields CDR1 LGHNA and CDR2 YSLEER. The CDR3 runs 17 residues. CDR3 coding DNA: TGCGCCAGCAGCCAAGTTAGCGGGACAGGGGGACCGTATACGCAGTATTTT. Translating it yields CASSQVSGTGGPYTQYF.

The rearrangement joins TRBV6-5 to TRBJ2-7, with 10 bases aligning to TRBD1. Germline V lookup: CDR1 MNHEY, CDR2 SVGAGI. The CDR3 is 15 amino acids. V was pared by 6 bases and J by 2 bases, with 7 bases of the junction left unmatched. The CDR3 coding sequence is TGTGCCAGCAGCCAAACGGGACAGGGGACCTACGAGCAGTACTTC. As protein: CASSQTGQGTYEQYF.

This rearrangement joins TRBV5-1 to TRBJ2-5; TRBD2 aligns across 8 bases. V trimming: 0 bases; J trimming: 2 bases; junction bases outside the gene matches: 6. CDR1 and CDR2 from the germline V gene are SGHRS and YFSETQ. The CDR3 covers 16 residues. The CDR3 region is CASSLALVAGQETQYF. Here the CDR3 DNA reads TGCGCCAGCAGCTTGGCGTTGGTAGCGGGACAAGAGACCCAGTACTTC.

V and J are TRBV3-1 (or the pseudogene TRBV3-2) and TRBJ1-5; tentative D call: TRBD1 (5 bases). The CDR3 contains 14 residues. The ends were cut back, 1 base at V and 5 bases at J, with 9 bases in the middle. From germline, CDR1 is LGHDT and CDR2 YNNKEL (reference sequence). This chain's CDR3 is CASSQGVGDQPQHF. In DNA, the CDR3 is TGTGCCAGCAGCCAAGGGGTAGGGGATCAGCCCCAGCATTTT.

The rearrangement links TRBV6-6 to TRBJ2-7; TRBD2 matches at 9 bases. After removal of 7 bases from V and 2 bases from J, the junction contained 6 bases not matched to a gene. This CDR3 comprises 14 residues. Germline V gives CDR1 MNHNY, CDR2 SVGAGI (reference sequence). The CDR3 DNA follows: TGTGCCAGCAAAAAGGGACTAGCTACCTACGAGCAGTACTTC. Translating it yields CASKKGLATYEQYF.

This clone was seen a handful of times. The CDR3 here is CASSSAGRSGSINYGYTF. As DNA, the CDR3 is TGTGCCAGCAGCTCGGCCGGACGGAGTGGGAGTATAAACTATGGCTACACCTTC. The gene calls are TRBV7-2 and TRBJ1-2; D ambiguous. CDR3 size: 18 residues. The germline V and J ends were trimmed by 4 bases and 2 bases, with 23 bases remaining between them. The germline V gene has CDR1 SGHTA and CDR2 FQGNSA.

Worth noting for this clone: The same CDR3 can be traced to other DNA sequences in this sample. The rearrangement links TRBV29-1 to TRBJ1-4; TRBD1 matches at 8 bases. J lost 2 bases, V lost 5 bases, and 1 base had no gene match. Germline V CDR1 and CDR2: SQVTM, ANQGSEA. CDR3 length: 13 residues. The CDR3 coding sequence is TGCAGCGTTCGACAGGGGACTAATGAAAAACTGTTTTTT. This translates into CSVRQGTNEKLFF.

This clone was counted a single time. The chain couples TRBV30 to TRBJ1-1; no firm D call. The CDR3 extends over 13 amino acids. Germline CDR1 is GTSNPN and CDR2 is SVGIG (reference sequence). Trimming removed 4 bases at V and 1 base at J, with 10 bases between. The CDR3 DNA reads as TGTGCCTGGAAAGCAGGCCCGAACACTGAAGCTTTCTTT. Translating it yields CAWKAGPNTEAFF. The full variable domain, its missing parts supplied by reference TRBV30 and TRBJ1-1, is SQTIHQWPATLVQPVGSPLSLECTVEGTSNPNLYWYRQAAGRGLQLLFYSVGIGQISSEVPQNLSASRPQDRQFILSSKKLLLSDSGFYLCAWKAGPNTEAFFGQGTRLTVV.

The chain links TRBV28 to TRBJ1-2; 8 nucleotides match TRBD1. After removal of 5 bases from V and 4 bases from J, the junction contained 9 bases not matched to a gene. The CDR3 spans 15 residues. The V gene's germline CDR1 is MDHEN and CDR2 SYDVKM. The CDR3 loop reads CASSPQGQGSYGYTF. The CDR3 DNA sequence: TGTGCCAGCAGTCCACAAGGACAGGGAAGCTATGGCTACACCTTC.

The table lists this clone with a few counts. This chain connects TRBV3-1 (or the pseudogene TRBV3-2) to TRBJ1-6; D may be TRBD1 (5 bases). Trimming stripped 1 base from V and 11 bases from J, with 9 bases between. CDR3 length equals 13 residues. Looked up from germline, CDR1 is LGHDT and CDR2 is YNNKEL (reference sequence). The CDR3 region is CASSQVSGTPLHF. The CDR3 DNA is TGTGCCAGCAGCCAAGTTTCAGGGACACCCCTCCACTTT.

Comments on this clone: A read error may produce the germline difference seen at one junction end. The rearrangement links TRBV7-7 to TRBJ2-1, with TRBD2 identical over 10 bases. Germline assignment: CDR1 SSHAT and CDR2 FNYEAQ (reference sequence). This CDR3 region has 15 residues. CDR3 sequence (DNA): TGTGCTAGCAGCTTAGGAGCGGGAGGGCCTTGGGAGCAGTTCTTC. Protein sequence: CASSLGAGGPWEQFF.

Details on this clone: The junction and the germline gene differ at one end; a read error may be behind it. The V and J genes are TRBV11-2 and TRBJ2-7, with D possibly matching TRBD1 (5 bases). The CDR3 has 11 residues. Looked up from germline, CDR1 is SGHAT and CDR2 is FQNNGV. This chain's CDR3 is CASSQSAGQRF. DNA for the CDR3: TGTGCCAGCAGCCAGTCCGCCGGACAAAGATTC. Together with reference TRBV11-2 and TRBJ2-7, the CDR3 gives the full variable domain: EAGVAQSPRYKIIEKRQSVAFWCNPISGHATLYWYQQILGQGPKLLIQFQNNGVVDDSQLPKDRFSAERLKGVDSTLKIQPAKLEDSAVYLCASSQSAGQRFGPGTRLTVT.

This chain joins TRBV19 and TRBJ2-3; D might be TRBD2 (5 bases). The germline V and J ends were trimmed by 2 bases and 0 bases, with 9 bases remaining between them. Germline values: CDR1 LNHDA, CDR2 SQIVND (reference sequence). The CDR3 runs to 15 residues. CDR3 protein: CASSIPGSSTDTQYF. CDR3 coding DNA: TGTGCCAGTAGTATACCGGGATCCAGCACAGATACGCAGTATTTT. The entire variable domain, with the rest obtained from reference TRBV19 and TRBJ2-3, is as follows: DGGITQSPKYLFRKEGQNVTLSCEQNLNHDAMYWYRQDPGQGLRLIYYSQIVNDFQKGDIAEGYSVSREKKESFPLTVTSAQKNPTAFYLCASSIPGSSTDTQYFGPGTRLTVL.

The chain recombines TRBV4-2 with TRBJ2-1, with TRBD2 matching over 9 bases. Germline CDR1 reads LGHNA; CDR2 reads YNFKEQ. The CDR3 is 18 residues long. V shed 0 bases, J shed 3 bases, and the junction held 9 bases outside the gene matches. As DNA, the CDR3 is TGTGCCAGCAGCCAAGATCCAGCGGGAGGCCCCTTCTACAATGAGCAGTTCTTC. Translation: CASSQDPAGGPFYNEQFF.

The V and J genes are TRBV4-1 and TRBJ2-5, with 13 bases fitting TRBD2. Germline CDR1 and CDR2: MGHRA and YSYEKL. The CDR3 has 16 amino acids. V dropped 4 bases and J dropped 5; count of bases not matched to a gene: 7. Written as DNA, the CDR3 is TGCGCCAGCAGCCCTAGGACTAGCGGGAGCGGGGAGACCCAGTACTTC. This translates into CASSPRTSGSGETQYF.